The 20 T cell receptor beta chains listed next were all sequenced from one sample in a study of spatial heterogeneity in lung cancer. Time point: sample taken at primary tumor resection. TCRdb re-called the 5' RACE reads through MiXCR, storing one row per CDR3 protein. Counted here are 43,000 or so distinct CDR3 sequences, 6.5% to 7% occurring once; the ten biggest clones make up 43%. This specimen was PBMCs, taken at surgery. The receptor set was obtained from a female donor with early-stage non-small cell lung cancer.

This clonotype was picked up many times. The rearrangement links TRBV6-6 to TRBJ2-3; TRBD2 agrees at 7 bases. This CDR3 is built from 15 residues. The trim removed 8 bases at V and 2 bases at J, leaving 10 bases unmatched. Per germline, CDR1 MNHNY and CDR2 SVGAGI (reference sequence). CDR3 amino acids: CASGASGANTDTQYF. The CDR3 region has the DNA TGTGCCAGCGGGGCGAGCGGGGCGAACACAGATACGCAGTATTTT.

This clonotype was recorded at least ten times. The rearrangement uses TRBV7-9 and TRBJ1-5; TRBD1 matches at 8 bases. The germline V gene has CDR1 SEHNR and CDR2 FQNEAQ (reference sequence). J was trimmed by 5 bases and V by 2 bases; bases with no gene match: 2. This CDR3 comprises 14 residues. The CDR3 coding sequence is TGTGCCAGCAGCTTAACAGGGGGGGATCAGCCCCAGCATTTT. Its translation is CASSLTGGDQPQHF. Drawing the rest from reference TRBV7-9 and TRBJ1-5, the complete variable domain is DTGVSQNPRHKITKRGQNVTFRCDPISEHNRLYWYRQTLGQGPEFLTYFQNEAQLEKSRLLSDRFSAERPKGSFSTLEIQRTEQGDSAMYLCASSLTGGDQPQHFGDGTRLSIL.

This clonotype came up a few times. The chain recombines TRBV6-6 with TRBJ2-5, with 7 bases fitting TRBD2. The CDR3 has 13 residues. Germline CDR1 and CDR2: MNHNY and SVGAGI (reference sequence). Trimming removed 10 bases from V and 4 bases from J; junction bases left unmatched: 9. The DNA of the CDR3 is TGTGCCATCTCATATGGGGGGGGAGAGACCCAGTACTTC. Protein sequence: CAISYGGGETQYF.

This clonotype turned up a few times. The chain combines TRBV12-2 with TRBJ2-3; the D segment call TRBD1 is taken from the table without a DNA check. TRBV12-2 has pseudogene status. The length of the CDR3 is 14 residues. The DNA of the CDR3 is TGTGCAAGTCGCTCACTTCACAGGGTCTCAACGCAGTATTTT. Its protein product is CASRSLHRVSTQYF.

The chain employs TRBV6-5 and TRBJ1-1; TRBD1 is a possible D gene (5 bases). The length of the CDR3 is 14 residues. V lost 7 bases, J lost 4 bases, and 16 bases lay in between. CDR1 MNHEY and CDR2 SVGAGI come from the germline V gene. In DNA, the CDR3 is TGTGCCAGCAACTACGGGCAGGGATCCACTGAAGCTTTCTTT. As protein: CASNYGQGSTEAFF.

This clonotype was seen a few times. V and J are TRBV12-3 or TRBV12-4 and TRBJ1-6; the D gene is possibly TRBD1 (6 bases). CDR3 size: 16 residues. V was cut by 7 bases and J by 5 bases, with 18 bases left in between. The CDR3 is CASTQQGPIHNSPLHF. In nucleotides, the CDR3 is TGTGCCAGCACCCAACAGGGCCCAATACATAATTCACCCCTCCACTTT.

This clonotype showed up many times. The genes are TRBV5-1 and TRBJ1-1; unclear D gene. With 0 bases removed from V and 3 bases from J, the gap between germline ends came to 6 bases. The CDR3 is 13 amino acids. In germline, CDR1 is SGHRS, CDR2 YFSETQ. Written as DNA, the CDR3 is TGCGCCAGCAGCTTGGACGGAGACACTGAAGCTTTCTTT. Protein product: CASSLDGDTEAFF.

This clonotype has at least ten counts. This rearrangement joins TRBV13 to TRBJ2-7; D unclear. Germline V gene sequence: CDR1 PRHDT, CDR2 FYEKMQ (reference sequence). This CDR3 has 14 residues. V shed 0 bases and J shed 3 bases, with 9 bases lying between them. CDR3 amino acids: CASSLGQAVYEQYF. The CDR3 coding sequence is TGTGCCAGCAGCTTAGGCCAGGCGGTCTACGAGCAGTACTTC. Combining the CDR3 with reference TRBV13 and TRBJ2-7 gives the whole variable domain AAGVIQSPRHLIKEKRETATLKCYPIPRHDTVYWYQQGPGQDPQFLISFYEKMQSDKGSIPDRFSAQQFSDYHSELNMSSLELGDSALYFCASSLGQAVYEQYFGPGTRLTVT.

This clonotype was observed a few times. The gene calls are TRBV7-9 and TRBJ2-1, with 8 bases identical to TRBD1. This CDR3 contains 16 residues. V shed 1 base and J 4 bases; nucleotides not matched to a gene: 6. Germline values: CDR1 SEHNR, CDR2 FQNEAQ (reference sequence). The CDR3 reads CASSLVTGGGYNEQFF. CDR3 bases: TGTGCCAGCAGCTTAGTCACAGGGGGAGGTTACAATGAGCAGTTCTTC.

This clonotype was detected many times. V usage is TRBV21-1 and J usage is TRBJ2-3; the table's D call, TRBD2, has no DNA check behind it. TRBV21-1 is classified as a pseudogene. The CDR3 is 16 residues long. CDR3 region: CASSKVEGSSTDTQYF. In nucleotides, the CDR3 is TGTGCCAGCAGCAAAGTAGAGGGATCATCCACAGATACGCAGTATTTT.

The J gene is TRBJ2-7, the V gene TRBV28; D unresolved. The V gene's germline CDR1 is MDHEN and CDR2 SYDVKM. The length of the CDR3 is 17 residues. V was shortened by 6 bases and J by 1 base, with 22 bases between the two germline ends. The CDR3 DNA is TGTGCCAGCAGCCAGCCCCCCGTAACAGAATATTCCTACGAGCAGTACTTC. This encodes CASSQPPVTEYSYEQYF.

The chain recombines TRBV23-1 with TRBJ2-7; D remains ambiguous. TRBV23-1 is noted as an ORF with a role that remains uncertain. V was trimmed by 0 bases and J by 2 bases, leaving 8 bases between them. The CDR3 consists of 14 residues. The CDR3 here is CASSQSKSTYEQYF. CDR3 bases: TGCGCCAGCAGTCAATCGAAGTCTACCTACGAGCAGTACTTC.

This rearrangement joins TRBV11-2 to TRBJ2-3, with a possible D match to TRBD2 (6 bases). The CDR3 length is 14 residues. CDR1 and CDR2 from the germline V gene are SGHAT and FQNNGV. The germline V and J ends were trimmed by 5 bases and 2 bases, with 11 bases remaining between them. CDR3 sequence (DNA): TGTGCCAGCAGCGACGGCGGGGACACAGATACGCAGTATTTT. This translates into CASSDGGDTDTQYF.

This clonotype was seen only a few times. The chain links TRBV15 to TRBJ2-1; 9 bases are shared with TRBD2. CDR3 length: 17 residues. V lost 5 bases, J lost 0 bases, and 8 bases stayed unmatched. Germline loops: CDR1 LNHNV, CDR2 YYDKDF (reference sequence). The CDR3: CATSSPAGGISYNEQFF. CDR3 nucleotide sequence: TGTGCCACCAGCTCCCCAGCGGGGGGAATCTCCTACAATGAGCAGTTCTTC.

Details on this clonotype: An end of the junction does not agree with germline; a read error may underlie this. The chain couples TRBV6-5 to TRBJ2-5; D assignment may be TRBD1 or TRBD2 (6 bases each). The CDR3 extends over 14 amino acids. Germline assignment: CDR1 MNHEY and CDR2 SVGAGI. The CDR3 loop reads CASSRAGGRETQYF. Written as DNA, the CDR3 is TGTGCCAGCAGCCGCGCTGGGGGGCGAGAGACCCAATACTTC.

The sample holds a few counts of this clonotype. This rearrangement joins TRBV11-3 to TRBJ2-7; unclear D gene. The V end was cut by 1 base, the J end by 7 bases, with 14 bases between. This CDR3 is built from 14 residues. The germline gives CDR1 SGHNT, CDR2 YENEEA. The CDR3 region has the DNA TGTGCCAGCAGCTTAGGAGGCACCACTCGGGAGCAGTACTTC. Protein: CASSLGGTTREQYF. The full variable domain, with the rest looked up from reference TRBV11-3 and TRBJ2-7, is EAGVVQSPRYKIIEKKQPVAFWCNPISGHNTLYWYLQNLGQGPELLIRYENEEAVDDSQLPKDRFSAERLKGVDSTLKIQPAELGDSAVYLCASSLGGTTREQYFGPGTRLTVT.

This clonotype was seen ten or more times. The rearrangement links TRBV27 to TRBJ2-7; 9 bases line up with TRBD1. J was trimmed by 7 bases and V by 6 bases; bases with no gene match: 10. CDR1 and CDR2 (germline): MNHEY, SMNVEV (reference sequence). The CDR3 length is 14 residues. CDR3 in DNA: TGTGCCAGCAGGGGGACAGGGAGGCTTGGTGAGCAGTACTTC. Amino acid sequence: CASRGTGRLGEQYF.

This clonotype was picked up a small number of times. The chain carries TRBV18 and TRBJ1-3; D unresolved. The V gene lost 5 bases and the J gene lost 4 bases, with 6 bases spanning the gap. From germline, CDR1 is KGHSH and CDR2 LQKENI. The CDR3 contains 12 residues. The DNA of the CDR3 is TGTGCCAGCTCAACTGAAGGAAACACCATATATTTT. As protein: CASSTEGNTIYF.

V gene TRBV2 combines with J gene TRBJ2-1, with D perhaps matching TRBD2 (6 bases). V was cut by 2 bases and J by 2 bases, with 10 bases left in between. Germline CDR1 and CDR2: SNHLY and FYNNEI. This CDR3 spans 15 amino acids. The CDR3 here is CASSEPGVTYNEQFF. The CDR3 nucleotides read TGTGCCAGCAGTGAACCGGGGGTCACCTACAATGAGCAGTTCTTC.

With respect to this clonotype: Possible read error: a much larger clone is one base away. V is TRBV28 and J is TRBJ1-1; unclear D gene. This CDR3 has 13 amino acids. Germline V gene data show CDR1 as MDHEN and CDR2 as SYDVKM. CDR3: CASMRQPNTEPFF. The CDR3 DNA reads as TGTGCCAGCATGAGGCAGCCGAACACTGAACCTTTCTTT.